The clone carrying this TCR beta chain was recorded at least ten times. The antigen remains undetermined. These data originate in a study of T cells in Graves' hyperthyroidism and ophthalmopathy. Whole-study results and caveats: Among thyroid clonotypes expanded above 0.001, most also appeared in blood. Through a model of 13 V-J features, ophthalmopathy was separated from stable hyperthyroidism.

The investigators amplified TCR beta CDR3 regions from RNA transcripts. The primer set for the first-round RT-PCR of the TCR CDR3 was HTBI. A single record per CDR3 protein comes from TCRdb applying MiXCR to the multiplex PCR reads. The sample shows some 560,000 distinct CDR3 sequences, 15% to 19% of them seen only once. Hyperthyroidism of Graves' type that showed no ophthalmopathy progression within 18 months was stable. Fresh peripheral blood, under 13 ml, was the source of the PBMCs. The receptor's source is a woman in her twenties or thirties with Graves' hyperthyroidism. Material for sequencing was blood.

The CDR3 reads CASSRDYTGELFF. CDR3 in DNA: TGTGCCAGCAGCAGGGATTACACCGGGGAGCTGTTTTTT. The J gene is TRBJ2-2, the V gene TRBV27; a weak D match, TRBD1 (5 bases). From germline, CDR1 is MNHEY and CDR2 SMNVEV (reference sequence). The CDR3 sequence is 13 residues long. The V end was cut by 6 bases, the J end by 3 bases, with 8 bases between.